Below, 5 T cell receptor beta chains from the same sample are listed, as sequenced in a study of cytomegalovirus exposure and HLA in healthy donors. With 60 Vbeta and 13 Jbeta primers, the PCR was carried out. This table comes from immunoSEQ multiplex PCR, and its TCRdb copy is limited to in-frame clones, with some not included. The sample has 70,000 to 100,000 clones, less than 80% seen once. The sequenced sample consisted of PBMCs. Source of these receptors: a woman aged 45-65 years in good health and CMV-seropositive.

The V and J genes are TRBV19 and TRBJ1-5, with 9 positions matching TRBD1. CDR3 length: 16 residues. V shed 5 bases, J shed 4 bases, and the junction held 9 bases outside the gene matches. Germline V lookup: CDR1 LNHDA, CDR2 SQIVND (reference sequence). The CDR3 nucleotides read TGTGCCAGTAGTGACGCTGACAGGGGGATGAATCAGCCCCAGCATTTT. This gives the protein CASSDADRGMNQPQHF.

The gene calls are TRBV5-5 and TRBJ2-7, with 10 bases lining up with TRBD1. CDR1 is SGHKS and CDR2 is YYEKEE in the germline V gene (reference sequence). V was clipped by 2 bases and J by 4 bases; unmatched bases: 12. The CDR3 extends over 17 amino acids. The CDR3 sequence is CASSFMDRTGQGYEQYV. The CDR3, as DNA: TGTGCCAGCAGCTTTATGGATCGTACGGGACAGGGGTACGAGCAGTACGTC.

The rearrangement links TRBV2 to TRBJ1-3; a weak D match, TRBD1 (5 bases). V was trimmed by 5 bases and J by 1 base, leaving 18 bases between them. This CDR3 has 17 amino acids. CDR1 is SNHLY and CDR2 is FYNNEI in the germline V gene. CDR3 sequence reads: CASSRHQGLSSGNTIYF. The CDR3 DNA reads TGTGCCAGCAGTAGACATCAGGGCCTCTCGTCTGGAAACACCATATATTTT.

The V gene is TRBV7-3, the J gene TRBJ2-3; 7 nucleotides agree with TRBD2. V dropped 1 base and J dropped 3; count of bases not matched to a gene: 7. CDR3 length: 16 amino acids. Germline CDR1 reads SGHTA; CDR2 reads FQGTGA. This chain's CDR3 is CASSLMFGGGTDTQYF. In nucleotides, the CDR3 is TGTGCCAGCAGCTTAATGTTTGGCGGGGGAACAGATACGCAGTATTTT.

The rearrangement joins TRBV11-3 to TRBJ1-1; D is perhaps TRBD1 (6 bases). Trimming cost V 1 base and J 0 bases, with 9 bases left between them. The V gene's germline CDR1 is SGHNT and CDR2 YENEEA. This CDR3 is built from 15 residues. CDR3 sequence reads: CASSLVWGLNTEAFF. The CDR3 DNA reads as TGTGCCAGCAGCTTAGTGTGGGGGCTGAACACTGAAGCTTTCTTT.